The rows below give T cell receptor beta chains drawn from one sample of a study of control samples from healthy donors and cancer patients. Sequenced by immunoSEQ multiplex PCR; TCRdb stores in-frame clones only, minus some. This sample has 120,000 or so clones, with roughly nine tenths found just once. Sequenced input: blood. These receptors originate from a woman aged 18-35 years in good health. CDR3s include the opening cysteine and the closing phenylalanine or tryptophan. Fields, in order: D gene, V gene, clone size, J gene, CDR3 DNA, CDR3 protein. The D gene is left open where the match is weak. For some rows the clone size is stated as once, few or many, or as a class when expanded; others skip it.

TRBD2	TRBV3-1/TRBV3-2	NA	TRBJ2-1	TGTGCCAGCAGCCAAGCCCGAGGGACTAGAAACTACAATGAGCAGTTCTTC	CASSQARGTRNYNEQFF
NA	TRBV5-4	once	TRBJ2-4	TGTGCCAGCAGCTTGGATCTAGGGGATCATCAGTACTTC	CASSLDLGDHQYF
NA	TRBV5-1	once	TRBJ1-4	TGCGCCAGCAGCTTAGATGGAGATTTGGGGGAAAAACTGTTTTTT	CASSLDGDLGEKLFF
TRBD1	TRBV29-1	NA	TRBJ1-2	TGCAGCGTTGAACGGACAGGGGATGGCTACACCTTC	CSVERTGDGYTF
TRBD2	TRBV6-2/TRBV6-3	NA	TRBJ2-1	TGTGCCAGCAGTTCTAGCGGGGCCCCCTACAATGAGCAGTTCTTC	CASSSSGAPYNEQFF
TRBD2	TRBV24-1	NA	TRBJ2-3	TGTGCCACCAGTGACCCCGGGACTAGCGGGGACACAGATACGCAGTATTTT	CATSDPGTSGDTDTQYF
TRBD2	TRBV7-2	NA	TRBJ2-3	TGTGCCAGCAGCTTCAAAGCGGGGGGGCTGGGGGGCACAGATACGCAGTATTTT	CASSFKAGGLGGTDTQYF
TRBD2	TRBV4-2	NA	TRBJ2-5	TGTGCCAGCAGCCAAGCGCTGACTAGCGGGGTGGAGACCCAGTACTTC	CASSQALTSGVETQYF
NA	TRBV28	NA	TRBJ1-5	TGTGCCAGCAGTCCCCAAGGTCAGCCCCAGCATTTT	CASSPQGQPQHF
NA	TRBV24-1	NA	TRBJ1-4	TGTGCCACCAGTGGCAGGGGAAAAGATGAAAAACTGTTTTTT	CATSGRGKDEKLFF
NA	TRBV6-5	NA	TRBJ2-1	TGTGCCAGTGGGTATCGGGGTATAGGCTACAATGAGCAGTTCTTC	CASGYRGIGYNEQFF
TRBD2	TRBV2	NA	TRBJ2-3	TGTGCCAGCAGTGGCGAGAAGCGGGGGGCCGCGTATACGCAGTATTTT	CASSGEKRGAAYTQYF
NA	TRBV2	few	TRBJ2-1	TGTGCCAGCAGTGGGACAGGGAAAGGGGGGGATGAGCAGTTCTTC	CASSGTGKGGDEQFF
TRBD1	TRBV19	NA	TRBJ1-1	TGTGCCAGCAAACGGACAGGGAAGGACAACACTGAAGCTTTCTTT	CASKRTGKDNTEAFF
TRBD1	TRBV7-2	NA	TRBJ2-3	TGTGCCAGCAGCTTACCGACAGGGATTACTAGCACAGATACGCAGTATTTT	CASSLPTGITSTDTQYF
TRBD1	TRBV9	NA	TRBJ2-3	TGTGCCAGCAGCAAAGGGACAGCAGATACGCAGTATTTT	CASSKGTADTQYF
TRBD1	TRBV9	NA	TRBJ2-3	TGTGCCAGCAGCGTTCAAGGGGGCGGTGATACGCAGTATTTT	CASSVQGGGDTQYF
NA	TRBV19	NA	TRBJ2-1	TGTGCCAGTACCAGGACTGATTACAATGAGCAGTTCTTC	CASTRTDYNEQFF
NA	TRBV6-6	NA	TRBJ2-3	TGTGCCAGCAGTTACGAGCCGGCAACAGATACGCAGTATTTT	CASSYEPATDTQYF
NA	TRBV21-1	NA	TRBJ1-1	TGTGCCAGCAGTCAGACCGGATACACTGAAGCTTTCTTT	CASSQTGYTEAFF
NA	TRBV18	NA	TRBJ2-5	TGTGCCAGCTCACCAGGACAAGTCCAAGAGACCCAGTACTTC	CASSPGQVQETQYF
NA	TRBV18	NA	TRBJ2-3	TGTGCCAGCTCGGACATTGGGGGGCTGACAGATACGCAGTATTTT	CASSDIGGLTDTQYF
NA	TRBV6-6	NA	TRBJ1-1	TGTGCCAGCAGTCCCTTCGAGTGGGCTTTCTTT	CASSPFEWAFF
NA	TRBV14	few	TRBJ2-2	TGTGCCAGCAGCCAAGGGGGTTACGGGGAGCTGTTTTTT	CASSQGGYGELFF
NA	TRBV18	NA	TRBJ2-5	TGTGCCAGCTCACTCAGGGGTGGGCAAGAGACCCAGTACTTC	CASSLRGGQETQYF
TRBD1	TRBV3-1/TRBV3-2	NA	TRBJ2-5	TGTGCCAGCAGCCAAGATAGCGGGGACAGGGGCGACTTC	CASSQDSGDRGDF
NA	TRBV30	NA	TRBJ2-7	TGTGCCTGGAGTGTATCGAGCGGAGGCTACGAGCAGTACTTC	CAWSVSSGGYEQYF
NA	TRBV18	NA	TRBJ1-2	TGTGCCAGCTCACCAAACTATGGCTACACCTTC	CASSPNYGYTF
NA	TRBV28	once	TRBJ1-4	TGTGCCAGCAGTTTGAGGACTGCGATGAATGAAAAACTGTTTTTT	CASSLRTAMNEKLFF
NA	TRBV27	NA	TRBJ1-2	TGTGCCAGCAGTTCGGACAGTAGGTTTGGCTACACCTTC	CASSSDSRFGYTF
NA	TRBV28	NA	TRBJ2-7	TGTGCCAGCAGTTTACTCAGGGACGAGCAGTACTTC	CASSLLRDEQYF
NA	TRBV6-5	NA	TRBJ2-2	TGTGCCAGCAGTTATTACGGGAGCACGAACACCGGGGAGCTGTTTTTT	CASSYYGSTNTGELFF
NA	TRBV24-1	NA	TRBJ1-2	TGTGCCACCAGTGATTCCCCCGGGACCCCGGACTATGGCTACACCTTC	CATSDSPGTPDYGYTF
NA	TRBV7-3	NA	TRBJ1-2	TGTGCCAGCAGCTTATTTCATAGGAACTATGGCTACACCTTC	CASSLFHRNYGYTF
TRBD1	TRBV7-2	NA	TRBJ1-4	TGTGCCAGCAGCTTAGAACAGGGGGATGAAAAACTGTTTTTT	CASSLEQGDEKLFF
NA	TRBV25-1	NA	TRBJ1-2	TGTGCCAGCAGGTTGACGGGTGGCTACACCTTC	CASRLTGGYTF
TRBD1	TRBV15	NA	TRBJ1-4	TGTGCCACCAGCAGAGATTCAGGCAGGGGGCGTGAAAAACTGTTTTTT	CATSRDSGRGREKLFF
NA	TRBV27	NA	TRBJ1-2	TGTGCCAGCAGAGCTCATGGGGGGTATGGCTACACCTTC	CASRAHGGYGYTF
TRBD1	TRBV5-1	NA	TRBJ2-1	TGCGCCAGCAGCTTAGCGGGACAGGGCAATGAGCAGTTCTTC	CASSLAGQGNEQFF
NA	TRBV14	NA	TRBJ2-3	TGTGCCAGCAGCCAAGATCTGGGGTGGGGTACGCAGTATTTT	CASSQDLGWGTQYF
NA	TRBV7-8	once	TRBJ1-5	TGTGCCAGCAGCTTAGTATCCTTGACGGTGGGCAATCAGCCCCAGCATTTT	CASSLVSLTVGNQPQHF
TRBD1	TRBV29-1	NA	TRBJ2-7	TGCAGCGTTCGTCAAGTACGCCGGGACAGGGGTTTTGTCGAGCAGTACTTC	CSVRQVRRDRGFVEQYF
NA	TRBV4-3	NA	TRBJ1-6	TGCGCCAGCAGCCAAGACAGGGGACCGGATTCACCCCTCCACTTT	CASSQDRGPDSPLHF
NA	TRBV27	NA	TRBJ2-7	TGTGCCAGCAGGGGACTCTACGAGCAGTACTTC	CASRGLYEQYF
NA	TRBV24-1	NA	TRBJ1-5	TGTGCCACCAGTGATGCAGGTACAGGGTCGGTAAATCAGCCCCAGCATTTT	CATSDAGTGSVNQPQHF
NA	TRBV28	NA	TRBJ1-6	TGTGCCAGCAGTTTAAGTAGTGGCTATAATTCACCCCTCCACTTT	CASSLSSGYNSPLHF
NA	TRBV7-2	once	TRBJ2-6	TGTGCCAGCAGCTTATTTAGCGTCTCTGGGGCCAACGTCCTGACTTTC	CASSLFSVSGANVLTF
NA	TRBV30	NA	TRBJ1-3	TGTGCCTGGAATTTAGGGGCCGGAAACACCATATATTTT	CAWNLGAGNTIYF
TRBD1	TRBV4-3	NA	TRBJ1-2	TGCGCCAGCAAGACGGGCAGGACAGGGAGTGACTATGGCTACACCTTC	CASKTGRTGSDYGYTF
NA	TRBV2	NA	TRBJ2-7	TGTGCCAGCCTTGGGGCGGATGAAGGGAGCCTCTACGAGCAGTACTTC	CASLGADEGSLYEQYF
NA	TRBV6-4	NA	TRBJ2-7	TGTGCCAGCAGTGACACGGACAGACCCGTTTACGAGCAGTACTTC	CASSDTDRPVYEQYF
TRBD1	TRBV9	NA	TRBJ2-7	TGTGCCAGCAGCGTAGAGCCACAGGGGCGTCTTGGAGAGCAGTACTTC	CASSVEPQGRLGEQYF
NA	TRBV27	NA	TRBJ2-2	TGTGCCAGCAGCCGATCCTATGCGAACACCGGGGAGCTGTTTTTT	CASSRSYANTGELFF
NA	TRBV15	NA	TRBJ2-7	TGTGCCACCAGCAGAGCCGTTGGAGCCTCGCACTACGAGCAGTACTTC	CATSRAVGASHYEQYF
NA	TRBV19	few	TRBJ1-2	TGTGCCAGTAGTATGAGAACAGTCCCAGGATATGGCTACACCTTC	CASSMRTVPGYGYTF
TRBD1	TRBV24-1	once	TRBJ2-6	TGTGCCACCAGTGACAGGGTCGTGGCAGGGGGCAAAGCTGGGGCCAACGTCCTGACTTTC	CATSDRVVAGGKAGANVLTF
NA	TRBV5-4	NA	TRBJ1-2	TGTGCCAGCAGCTTGTATCTACCGAACTATGGCTACACCTTC	CASSLYLPNYGYTF
TRBD1	TRBV28	NA	TRBJ1-2	TGTGCCAGCAACCAGGGGGGGGTAGCCCTCTATGGCTACACCTTC	CASNQGGVALYGYTF
NA	TRBV27	NA	TRBJ1-1	TGTGCCAGCAGTTTGATCCCCCTGGGACCGGGAGCTTTCTTT	CASSLIPLGPGAFF
NA	TRBV5-1	NA	TRBJ1-3	TGCGCCAGCAGCCTGGCCACGGGGTACGTTGGAAACACCATATATTTT	CASSLATGYVGNTIYF